The T cell receptor beta chain described here comes from a study of cytomegalovirus exposure and HLA in healthy donors. Points from the study as a whole: The presence/absence work took it that sequencing depth was about the same across donors. Available immune exposure information was restricted to CMV serostatus only. TCR beta sequences reportedly predicted the HLA-A and HLA-B alleles of most subjects accurately. Rare TCR sequences predominated, though certain public TCRs were found in many donors.

The PCR ran on 60 Vbeta and 13 Jbeta primers. Produced via immunoSEQ multiplex PCR; TCRdb's table is partial and in-frame only. The table records about 170,000 clones, approximately 76% of them present only once. With regard to this clone: What it binds is unknown.

The V gene's germline CDR1 is MNHEY and CDR2 SMNVEV (reference sequence). The CDR3 spans 16 residues. Unmatched junction bases numbered 2, after V lost 0 bases and J lost 1 base. The chain couples TRBV27 to TRBJ1-5, with 8 bases that match TRBD1. The specimen was PBMCs. The receptor was derived from a female donor in good health and CMV-seronegative. The CDR3 region has the DNA TGTGCCAGCAGTTTATCGTGGACAGGGAGCAATCAGCCCCAGCATTTT. Amino acid sequence: CASSLSWTGSNQPQHF.